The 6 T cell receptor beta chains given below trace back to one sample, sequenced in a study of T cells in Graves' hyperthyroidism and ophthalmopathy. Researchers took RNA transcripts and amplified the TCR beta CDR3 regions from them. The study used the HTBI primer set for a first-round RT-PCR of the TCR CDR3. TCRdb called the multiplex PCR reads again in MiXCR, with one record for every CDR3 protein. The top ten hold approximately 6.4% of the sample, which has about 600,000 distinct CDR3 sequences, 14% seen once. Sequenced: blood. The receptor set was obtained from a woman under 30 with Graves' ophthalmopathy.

The CDR3: CATSEQTSDTGELFF. CDR3 DNA: TGTGCCACCAGTGAGCAGACTAGCGACACCGGGGAGCTGTTTTTT. The chain has TRBV24-1 and TRBJ2-2, with TRBD2 matching over 8 bases. This CDR3 has 15 amino acids. Trimming removed 4 bases from V and 3 bases from J; junction bases left unmatched: 3. Germline values: CDR1 KGHDR, CDR2 SFDVKD.

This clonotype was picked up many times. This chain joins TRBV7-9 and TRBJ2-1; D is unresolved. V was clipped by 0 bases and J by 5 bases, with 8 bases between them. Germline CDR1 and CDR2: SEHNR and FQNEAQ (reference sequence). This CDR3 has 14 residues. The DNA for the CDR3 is TGTGCCAGCAGCTTAGCACTCGTCAACAATGAGCAGTTCTTC. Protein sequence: CASSLALVNNEQFF.

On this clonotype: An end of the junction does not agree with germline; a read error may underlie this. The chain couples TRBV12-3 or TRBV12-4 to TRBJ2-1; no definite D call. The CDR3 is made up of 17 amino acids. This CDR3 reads CVSSFTSSGTSYNEQFF. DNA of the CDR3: TGTGTCAGCAGTTTTACTTCGTCGGGTACTTCCTACAATGAGCAGTTCTTC.

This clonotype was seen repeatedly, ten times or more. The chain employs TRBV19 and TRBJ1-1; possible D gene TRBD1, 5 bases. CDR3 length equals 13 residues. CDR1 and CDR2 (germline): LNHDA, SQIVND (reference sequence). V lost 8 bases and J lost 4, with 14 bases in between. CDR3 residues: CASYEGSTTEAFF. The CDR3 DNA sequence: TGTGCCAGTTACGAGGGGTCCACCACTGAAGCTTTCTTT.

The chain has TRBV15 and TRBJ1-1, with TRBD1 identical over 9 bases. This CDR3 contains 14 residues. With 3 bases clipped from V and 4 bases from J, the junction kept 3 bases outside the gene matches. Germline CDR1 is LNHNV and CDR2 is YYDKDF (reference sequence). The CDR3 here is CATSRVTGGTEAFF. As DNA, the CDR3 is TGTGCCACCAGCAGGGTGACAGGGGGCACTGAAGCTTTCTTT.

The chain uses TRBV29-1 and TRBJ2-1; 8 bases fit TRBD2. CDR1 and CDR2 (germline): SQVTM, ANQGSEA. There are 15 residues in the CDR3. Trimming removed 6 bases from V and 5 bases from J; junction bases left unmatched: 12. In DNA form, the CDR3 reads TGCAGCGTCGACACAGCGGGAGCCCGAAACAATGAGCAGTTCTTC. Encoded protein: CSVDTAGARNNEQFF.